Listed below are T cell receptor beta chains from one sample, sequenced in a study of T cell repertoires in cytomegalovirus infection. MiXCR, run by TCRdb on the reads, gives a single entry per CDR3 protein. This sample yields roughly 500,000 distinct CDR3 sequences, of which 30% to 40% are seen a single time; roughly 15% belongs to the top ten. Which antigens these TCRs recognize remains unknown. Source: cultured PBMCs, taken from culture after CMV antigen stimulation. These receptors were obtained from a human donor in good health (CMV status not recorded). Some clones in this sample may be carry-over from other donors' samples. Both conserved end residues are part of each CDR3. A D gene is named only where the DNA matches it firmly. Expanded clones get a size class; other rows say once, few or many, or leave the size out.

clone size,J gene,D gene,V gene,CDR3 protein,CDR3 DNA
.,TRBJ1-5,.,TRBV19,CASSSEVYQPQHF,TGTGCCAGTAGTAGCGAAGTCTATCAGCCCCAGCATTTT
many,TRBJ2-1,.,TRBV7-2,CASSLEGPVEQFF,TGTGCCAGCAGCTTAGAGGGTCCAGTAGAGCAGTTCTTC
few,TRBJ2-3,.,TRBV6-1,CASSVEPGSDTQYF,TGTGCCAGCAGCGTAGAACCGGGCTCTGATACGCAGTATTTT
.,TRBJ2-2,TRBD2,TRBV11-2,CASSLTSVNTGELFF,TGTGCCAGCAGCTTAACTAGCGTGAACACCGGGGAGCTGTTTTTT
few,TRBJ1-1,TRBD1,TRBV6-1,CATSTGGLPEAFF,TGTGCCACCTCCACAGGGGGCCTGCCTGAAGCTTTCTTT
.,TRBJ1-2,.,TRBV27,CASSLYSDRSNYGYTF,TGTGCCAGCAGTCTATATTCTGACAGGTCAAACTATGGCTACACCTTC
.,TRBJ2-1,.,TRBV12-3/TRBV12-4,CASSKDAGEQFF,TGTGCCAGCAGTAAAGACGCGGGTGAGCAGTTCTTC
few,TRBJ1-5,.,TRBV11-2,CASSRDPTPQPQHF,TGTGCCAGCAGCCGTGACCCAACCCCCCAGCCCCAGCATTTT
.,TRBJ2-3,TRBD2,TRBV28,CASRREGLTDTQYF,TGTGCCAGCAGGCGGGAGGGCCTCACAGATACGCAGTATTTT
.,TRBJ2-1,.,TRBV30,CAWSRVEAANYNEQFF,TGTGCCTGGAGTCGAGTGGAGGCAGCGAATTACAATGAGCAGTTCTTC
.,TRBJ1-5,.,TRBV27,CASSLIGEGGNQPQHF,TGTGCCAGCAGTTTAATAGGGGAAGGAGGCAATCAGCCCCAGCATTTT
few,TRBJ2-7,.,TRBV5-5,CASSPDPLKIYEQYF,TGTGCCAGCAGCCCGGACCCCCTAAAAATCTACGAGCAGTACTTC
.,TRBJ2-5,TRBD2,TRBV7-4,CASTGGSQETQYF,TGTGCCAGCACCGGCGGGAGTCAAGAGACCCAGTACTTC
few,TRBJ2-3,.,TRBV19,CASSMWGPTDTQYF,TGTGCCAGTAGTATGTGGGGTCCCACAGATACGCAGTATTTT
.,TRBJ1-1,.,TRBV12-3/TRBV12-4,CASSSLDPYEAFF,TGTGCCAGCAGCTCACTGGACCCGTATGAAGCTTTCTTT
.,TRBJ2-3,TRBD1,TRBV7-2,CASSLGRATGGTDTQYF,TGTGCCAGCAGCTTGGGGAGAGCGACAGGGGGTACAGATACGCAGTATTTT
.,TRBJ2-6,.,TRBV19,CASSRRGGAGANVLTF,TGTGCCAGTAGTAGGCGCGGGGGCGCCGGGGCCAACGTCCTGACTTTC
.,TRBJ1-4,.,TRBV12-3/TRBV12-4,CASSLGHFNEKLFF,TGTGCCAGCAGTTTAGGACATTTTAATGAAAAACTGTTTTTT
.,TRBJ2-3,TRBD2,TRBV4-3,CASSELAGGLTDTQYF,TGCGCCAGCAGCGAACTAGCGGGAGGACTCACAGATACGCAGTATTTT
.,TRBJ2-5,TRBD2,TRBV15,CATSRARLAGGFLAETQYF,TGTGCCACCAGCAGAGCCAGACTAGCGGGAGGCTTCTTGGCGGAGACCCAGTACTTC
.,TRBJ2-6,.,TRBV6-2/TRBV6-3,CASSYTRVLGANVLTF,TGTGCCAGCAGTTACACGAGGGTGCTTGGGGCCAACGTCCTGACTTTC
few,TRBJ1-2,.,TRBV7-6,CASSPGWGADYGYTF,TGTGCCAGCAGCCCTGGGTGGGGGGCCGACTATGGCTACACCTTC
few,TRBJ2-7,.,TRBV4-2,CASSQDRGAYEQYF,TGTGCCAGCAGCCAAGACAGGGGGGCCTACGAGCAGTACTTC
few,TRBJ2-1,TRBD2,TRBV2,CASGTSALGSYNEQFF,TGTGCCAGTGGGACTAGCGCACTTGGCTCCTACAATGAGCAGTTCTTC
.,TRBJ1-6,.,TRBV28,CASSLLGPERALHF,TGTGCCAGCAGTTTATTGGGACCTGAGAGGGCCCTCCACTTT
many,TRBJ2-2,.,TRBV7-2,CASSLWEAGGAGELFF,TGTGCCAGCAGCTTATGGGAGGCAGGCGGGGCCGGGGAGCTGTTTTTT
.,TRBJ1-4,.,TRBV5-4,CASSKREGGANEKLFF,TGTGCCAGCAGCAAAAGGGAGGGGGGAGCTAATGAAAAACTGTTTTTT
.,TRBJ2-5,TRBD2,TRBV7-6,CASSVGLAGVRETQYF,TGTGCCAGCAGCGTAGGACTAGCGGGAGTTCGGGAGACCCAGTACTTC
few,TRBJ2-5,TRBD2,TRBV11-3,CASRGGTSGSVTQYF,TGTGCCAGCAGAGGGGGGACTAGCGGGAGTGTGACCCAGTACTTC
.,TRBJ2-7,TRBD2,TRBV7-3,CASSQAGGSYEQYF,TGTGCCAGCAGCCAAGCGGGAGGGTCCTACGAGCAGTACTTC
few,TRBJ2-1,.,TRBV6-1,CASSDRDPRIDEQFF,TGTGCCAGCAGTGACCGGGACCCAAGGATCGATGAGCAGTTCTTC
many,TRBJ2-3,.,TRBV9,CASSVGVHTDTQYF,TGTGCCAGCAGCGTAGGGGTTCACACAGATACGCAGTATTTT
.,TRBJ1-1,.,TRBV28,CASSLPGVRDTEAFF,TGTGCCAGCAGTTTACCGGGGGTCAGGGACACTGAAGCTTTCTTT
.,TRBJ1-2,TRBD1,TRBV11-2,CASRPTAGTGAGYTF,TGTGCCAGCAGGCCTACCGCCGGGACAGGGGCCGGCTACACCTTC
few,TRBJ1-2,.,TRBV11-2,CASSPGSGYGYTF,TGTGCCAGCAGCCCGGGTAGCGGCTATGGCTACACCTTC
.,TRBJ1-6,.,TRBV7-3,CASSLAGKSNSPLHF,TGTGCCAGCAGCTTAGCGGGGAAATCAAATTCACCCCTCCACTTT
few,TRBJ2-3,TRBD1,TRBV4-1,CASSRDFRTGGASTDTQYF,TGCGCCAGCAGCCGCGACTTTAGGACAGGGGGCGCATCAACAGATACGCAGTATTTT
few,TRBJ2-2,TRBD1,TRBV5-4,CASSLAGRGRNTGELFF,TGTGCCAGCAGCTTGGCGGGCAGGGGGCGCAACACCGGGGAGCTGTTTTTT
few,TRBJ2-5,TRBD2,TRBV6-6,CASSKRVLLAGGMGTQYF,TGTGCCAGCAGTAAGAGGGTCCTCCTGGCGGGAGGAATGGGGACCCAGTACTTC
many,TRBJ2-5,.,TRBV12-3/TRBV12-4,CASRPGWGAGETQYF,TGTGCCAGCAGGCCCGGATGGGGGGCCGGGGAGACCCAGTACTTC
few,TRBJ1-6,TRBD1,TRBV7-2,CASRPDRGASPLHF,TGTGCCAGCAGACCTGACAGGGGTGCTTCACCCCTCCACTTT
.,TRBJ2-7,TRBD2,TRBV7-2,CASSLFAGGPREQYF,TGTGCCAGCAGCTTATTTGCGGGAGGGCCGAGGGAGCAGTACTTC
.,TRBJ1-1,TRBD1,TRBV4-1,CASSLRTGGRTEAFF,TGCGCCAGCAGCCTACGGACAGGGGGCCGTACTGAAGCTTTCTTT
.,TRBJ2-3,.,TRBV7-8,CASSPRVSDRDTQYF,TGTGCCAGCAGCCCCCGGGTTAGCGATAGGGATACGCAGTATTTT
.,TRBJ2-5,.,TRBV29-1,CSVEDLHRLETQYF,TGCAGCGTTGAAGATCTGCACCGATTAGAGACCCAGTACTTC
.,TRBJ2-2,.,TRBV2,CASSEEGPNTGELFF,TGTGCCAGCAGTGAAGAGGGACCGAACACCGGGGAGCTGTTTTTT
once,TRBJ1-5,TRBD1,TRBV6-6,CASSEGTVSNQPQHF,TGTGCCAGCAGTGAGGGGACAGTTAGCAATCAGCCCCAGCATTTT
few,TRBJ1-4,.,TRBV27,CASSLSFGEKLFF,TGTGCCAGCAGTTTATCGTTTGGGGAAAAACTGTTTTTT
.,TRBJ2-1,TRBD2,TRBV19,CASSPKGTRNNEQFF,TGTGCCAGTAGTCCTAAAGGGACTAGAAACAATGAGCAGTTCTTC
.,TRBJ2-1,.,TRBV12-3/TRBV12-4,CASSPMDRSSYNEQFF,TGTGCCAGCAGCCCAATGGACCGTAGCTCCTACAATGAGCAGTTCTTC
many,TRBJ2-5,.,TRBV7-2,CASSFGLQETQYF,TGTGCCAGCAGCTTTGGACTTCAAGAGACCCAGTACTTC
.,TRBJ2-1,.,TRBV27,CASNPGRAYNEQFF,TGTGCCAGCAACCCTGGGCGGGCCTACAATGAGCAGTTCTTC
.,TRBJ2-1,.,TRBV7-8,CASSLVTRASAKSPNEQFF,TGTGCCAGCAGCTTAGTGACGAGGGCTAGCGCGAAAAGCCCCAATGAGCAGTTCTTC
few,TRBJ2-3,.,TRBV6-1,CAARGTSTDTQYF,TGTGCCGCAAGGGGGACTAGCACAGATACGCAGTATTTT
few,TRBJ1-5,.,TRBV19,CASSIAPGNQPQHF,TGTGCCAGTAGTATCGCCCCGGGTAATCAGCCCCAGCATTTT